This entry lists 7 T cell receptor beta chains sequenced from one sample in a study of blood T cell repertoires in COVID-19. TCRdb's table, derived via immunoSEQ multiplex PCR, lists solely in-frame clones and lacks some. The table lists approximately 290,000 clones, over 75% of them singletons. The sample taken for sequencing was PBMCs or T cells enriched from blood (not recorded which). These receptor sequences come from a woman aged 25 to 39 who had recovered from COVID-19.

CDR3 in amino acids: CASSFRGTYNEQFF. CDR3 bases: TGTGCCAGCAGCTTCCGGGGGACCTACAATGAGCAGTTCTTC. The rearrangement joins TRBV7-8 to TRBJ2-1; D is perhaps TRBD2 (6 bases). The germline V gene encodes CDR1 SGHVS and CDR2 FQNEAQ. Trimming took off 3 bases at V and 2 bases at J, with 8 bases between the two ends. CDR3 length equals 14 residues.

The chain links TRBV27 to TRBJ1-2, with TRBD1 identical over 7 bases. Germline CDR1 reads MNHEY; CDR2 reads SMNVEV (reference sequence). The trim removed 6 bases at V and 4 bases at J, leaving 5 bases unmatched. The CDR3 has 13 amino acids. The CDR3 DNA reads TGTGCCAGCAGCCCGGACAGGCCCTATGGCTACACCTTC. It codes for CASSPDRPYGYTF.

This sequence joins TRBV19 and TRBJ1-1; D is ambiguous. Trimming removed 0 bases at V and 1 base at J, with 6 bases between. The CDR3 totals 14 residues. In germline, CDR1 is LNHDA, CDR2 SQIVND (reference sequence). As DNA, the CDR3 is TGTGCCAGTAGTATAGAGTCAGGGAACACTGAAGCTTTCTTT. It encodes CASSIESGNTEAFF.

The chain is built from TRBV6-6 and TRBJ1-2; D not certain. V was pared by 7 bases and J by 4 bases, with 10 bases between. This CDR3 region has 12 residues. Germline loops: CDR1 MNHNY, CDR2 SVGAGI (reference sequence). CDR3 amino acids: CASNVLSYGYTF. Here the CDR3 DNA reads TGTGCCAGCAACGTATTGAGCTATGGCTACACCTTC.

CDR3 bases: TGCGCCAGCAGCCAAGAAACCGGGAGGAGCAATCAGCCCCAGCATTTT. It yields the protein CASSQETGRSNQPQHF. This chain links TRBV4-1 with TRBJ1-5; D unresolved. Trimming left V 0 bases short and J 1 base short, with 10 bases between. CDR1 is MGHRA, CDR2 YSYEKL, per germline. The CDR3 consists of 16 residues.

The genes are TRBV28 and TRBJ2-5, with TRBD2 matching over 8 bases. This CDR3 region has 16 residues. Germline V gene lookup returns CDR1 MDHEN and CDR2 SYDVKM. The V gene end was trimmed by 1 base and the J gene end by 5 bases; junction bases not matched to a gene: 9. The CDR3 spells CASSLSGLVMSETQYF. CDR3 nucleotide sequence: TGTGCCAGCAGTTTATCGGGACTAGTAATGTCGGAGACCCAGTACTTC.

This sequence joins TRBV4-1 and TRBJ2-1; a possible D gene is TRBD2 (5 bases). The CDR3 contains 15 residues. From germline, CDR1 is MGHRA and CDR2 YSYEKL. V was pared by 1 base and J by 8 bases, with 15 bases between. The CDR3 coding sequence is TGCGCCAGCAGCCAAGTGAACGGGGTCGGGTATGAGCAGTTCTTC. Its translation: CASSQVNGVGYEQFF.